Sequencing of this TCR beta chain was carried out in a study of blood T cell repertoires in COVID-19. Background on the study: PBMCs, B-cell-depleted T cells, or T cells provided the cDNA or gDNA that made up the material.

The authors' processing: The assay estimated nucleated cells by amplifying reference gene primers. Here immunoSEQ multiplex PCR was the method, and the copy in TCRdb shows in-frame clones only, minus some. For V, J and clone size, that table is used; D and trimming come from the DNA. The sample yields a few hundred thousand clones, 83% seen once. The CDR3 has 15 residues. V lost 5 bases and J lost 4; bases outside the gene matches: 8. The germline V gene has CDR1 SEHNR and CDR2 FQNEAQ (reference sequence). The specimen sequenced was peripheral blood. The chain carries TRBV7-9 and TRBJ2-1; TRBD2 agrees at 7 bases. This TCR was recovered from a woman aged 45-65 years with acute or convalescent COVID-19. The CDR3: CASSPTSVEYNEQFF. CDR3 nucleotide sequence: TGTGCCAGCAGCCCCACTAGCGTCGAGTACAATGAGCAGTTCTTC.